The next 24 T cell receptor beta chains were all read from a single sample in a study of cytomegalovirus exposure and HLA in healthy donors. Use of 60 Vbeta and 13 Jbeta primers characterized the PCR. Using immunoSEQ multiplex PCR, the repertoire was profiled, and TCRdb retains in-frame clones only, with some absent. This table has some 140,000 clones, 60% to 80% appearing once. The specimen sequenced was PBMCs. These receptors all stem from a woman in her sixties in good health and CMV-seronegative.

A remark on this clone: Other DNA sequences within the sample encode an identical CDR3. V gene TRBV27 combines with J gene TRBJ2-5, with 7 bases that match TRBD1. Losses at the gene ends were 6 bases for V and 3 bases for J; bases not matched to a gene: 4. The CDR3 covers 13 residues. The germline V gene encodes CDR1 MNHEY and CDR2 SMNVEV (reference sequence). This chain's CDR3 is CASRYDREETQYF. In DNA form, the CDR3 reads TGTGCCAGCAGATATGACAGGGAAGAGACCCAGTACTTC.

The chain links TRBV10-1 to TRBJ2-4; TRBD2 matches 14 bases. Germline CDR1 WNHNN, CDR2 SYGVQD (reference sequence). The CDR3 extends over 18 amino acids. V was pared by 4 bases and J by 1 base, with 6 bases of the junction left unmatched. CDR3: CASSAGLAGASAKNIQYF. As DNA, the CDR3 is TGCGCCAGCAGTGCGGGACTAGCGGGAGCATCGGCCAAAAACATTCAGTACTTC.

This clone was seen just once. The chain uses TRBV9 and TRBJ2-7; 12 positions agree with TRBD2. Unmatched junction bases numbered 14, after V lost 4 bases and J lost 9 bases. This CDR3 has 16 residues. The germline gives CDR1 SGDLS, CDR2 YYNGEE. CDR3 loop: CASSRIIPSGGEGQYF. The CDR3 bases are TGTGCCAGCAGCCGGATTATCCCTAGCGGGGGGGAAGGGCAGTACTTC.

This rearrangement joins TRBV9 to TRBJ1-3, with D tentatively TRBD1 (5 bases). Deletions cut 0 bases from V and 0 bases from J, with 10 bases between. CDR1 is SGDLS, CDR2 YYNGEE, per germline. The CDR3 loop spans 16 amino acids. CDR3 in amino acids: CASSVGQRDSGNTIYF. CDR3 nucleotides: TGTGCCAGCAGCGTAGGACAGCGAGACTCTGGAAACACCATATATTTT.

The CDR3, as DNA: TGCGCCAGCAGCATAACAGGGGGGGAGACCCAGTACTTC. Its translation: CASSITGGETQYF. The V call is TRBV5-1, the J call TRBJ2-5, with 8 bases aligning to TRBD1. Losses at the gene ends were 4 bases for V and 5 bases for J; bases not matched to a gene: 4. CDR1 and CDR2 from the germline V gene are SGHRS and YFSETQ. The CDR3 has 13 residues.

There are a few counts of this clone. The chain couples TRBV7-3 to TRBJ2-5; possible D gene TRBD2, 6 bases. CDR1 and CDR2 from the germline V gene are SGHTA and FQGTGA. CDR3 length: 13 amino acids. The germline V and J ends were trimmed by 5 bases and 9 bases, with 16 bases remaining between them. The CDR3 DNA sequence: TGTGCCAGCAGCCCCCTCCGGGGGACGGCCCAGTACTTC. The encoded protein is CASSPLRGTAQYF.

This rearrangement joins TRBV29-1 to TRBJ2-2; 8 positions agree with TRBD1. Germline V gene sequence: CDR1 SQVTM, CDR2 ANQGSEA. This CDR3 comprises 12 residues. CDR3 nucleotides: TGCACTGGACAGGGTGACACCGGGGAGCTGTTTTTT. Its protein is CTGQGDTGELFF.

This sequence joins TRBV21-1 and TRBJ2-7; the DNA was not used to check the table's D call, TRBD1. TRBV21-1 constitutes a pseudogene. There are 18 residues in the CDR3. The CDR3 is CASSNREGTGTALYEQYF. The CDR3 coding sequence is TGTGCCAGCAGCAACCGCGAAGGGACCGGGACAGCCTTATACGAGCAGTACTTC.

This rearrangement joins TRBV10-3 to TRBJ2-5, with no clear D. The assigned J gene may be wrong: the sequence end matches TRBJ2-7 better. There are 12 residues in the CDR3. Germline V gives CDR1 ENHRY, CDR2 SYGVKD. The CDR3: CAISVGPYEQYF. CDR3 DNA: TGTGCCATCAGTGTGGGCCCCTACGAGCAGTACTTC.

V is TRBV27 and J is TRBJ2-3, with 9 bases identical to TRBD1. Trimming cost V 5 bases and J 4 bases; bases outside gene matches: 7. The CDR3 runs to 15 residues. CDR1 is MNHEY, CDR2 SMNVEV, per germline (reference sequence). The CDR3 region has the DNA TGTGCCAGCAGTGGCCGGGACAGGGTCCCAGATACGCAGTATTTT. This translates into CASSGRDRVPDTQYF.

The rearrangement joins TRBV30 to TRBJ1-5; the D gene is possibly TRBD1 (5 bases). The CDR3 spans 13 residues. Per the germline V gene, CDR1 is GTSNPN and CDR2 is SVGIG (reference sequence). V gave up 2 bases and J gave up 7 bases, with 12 bases separating them. The CDR3 nucleotides are TGTGCCTGGAGTTATAGTAGGGGCCAGCCCCAGCATTTT. Encoded protein: CAWSYSRGQPQHF.

This clone was seen once. This chain joins TRBV7-3 and TRBJ2-2; 7 bases map to TRBD1. V lost 5 bases and J lost 0; bases outside the gene matches: 3. Germline V lookup: CDR1 SGHTA, CDR2 FQGTGA. The CDR3 is 15 amino acids. CDR3 amino acids: CASSADRANTGELFF. The CDR3 nucleotides read TGTGCCAGCAGCGCCGACAGGGCGAACACCGGGGAGCTGTTTTTT.

This clone was counted once. The V gene is TRBV4-2, the J gene TRBJ2-4, with 11 bases that match TRBD2. The V gene's germline CDR1 is LGHNA and CDR2 YNFKEQ. The CDR3 totals 16 residues. Germline trimming cut 4 bases from V and 8 bases from J; bases unmatched to any gene: 10. CDR3 sequence reads: CASSLGLAEGGDIQYF. The DNA for the CDR3 is TGTGCCAGCAGCCTGGGACTAGCGGAAGGGGGGGACATTCAGTACTTC.

The V call is TRBV28, the J call TRBJ2-1; D might be TRBD1 (6 bases). The V end was cut by 1 base, the J end by 0 bases, with 16 bases between. CDR1 is MDHEN, CDR2 SYDVKM, per germline. The CDR3 contains 18 residues. The CDR3: CASSLSGAYVSSYNEQFF. The CDR3 region has the DNA TGTGCCAGCAGTTTATCAGGGGCCTACGTGAGCTCCTACAATGAGCAGTTCTTC. The variable domain in full, completed from reference TRBV28 and TRBJ2-1, reads DVKVTQSSRYLVKRTGEKVFLECVQDMDHENMFWYRQDPGLGLRLIYFSYDVKMKEKGDIPEGYSVSREKKERFSLILESASTNQTSMYLCASSLSGAYVSSYNEQFFGPGTRLTVL.

This chain uses TRBV28 with TRBJ2-1, with 7 bases aligning to TRBD1. V was pared by 6 bases and J by 3 bases, with 5 bases of the junction left unmatched. CDR3 length: 14 residues. Germline lookup yields CDR1 MDHEN and CDR2 SYDVKM. The CDR3 nucleotides read TGTGCCAGCAGCATCCGGGACAGCTACAATGAGCAGTTCTTC. Residues: CASSIRDSYNEQFF.

The chain carries TRBV7-9 and TRBJ1-5; 12 nucleotides align to TRBD1. The V gene end was trimmed by 8 bases and the J gene end by 1 base; junction bases not matched to a gene: 15. The CDR3 sequence is 19 residues long. Germline-derived CDR1 and CDR2 are SEHNR and FQNEAQ (reference sequence). DNA of the CDR3: TGTGCCAGCCGGGAACCGGGACAGGGGGCTATGCTCAGCAATCAGCCCCAGCATTTT. It encodes CASREPGQGAMLSNQPQHF.

The CDR3 DNA is TGTGCCAGCAGCCCCCCATTAGAAGATACGCAGTATTTT. The encoded protein is CASSPPLEDTQYF. The chain has TRBV7-3 and TRBJ2-3; D ambiguous. Trimming pared 5 bases from V and 5 bases from J, leaving 11 bases between. The CDR3 is made up of 13 amino acids. CDR1 is SGHTA, CDR2 FQGTGA, per germline. Full variable domain (outside the CDR3, taken from reference TRBV7-3 and TRBJ2-3): GAGVSQTPSNKVTEKGKYVELRCDPISGHTALYWYRQSLGQGPEFLIYFQGTGAADDSGLPNDRFFAVRPEGSVSTLKIQRTERGDSAVYLCASSPPLEDTQYFGPGTRLTVL.

The genes are TRBV11-2 and TRBJ2-7; D gene ambiguous. Germline loops: CDR1 SGHAT, CDR2 FQNNGV. The V end lost 3 bases, the J end lost 2 bases, and 11 bases lay between the germline ends. The CDR3 is 14 residues long. CDR3 in amino acids: CASSLVQLAYEQYF. In nucleotides, the CDR3 is TGTGCCAGCAGCTTGGTTCAGCTAGCCTACGAGCAGTACTTC.

The CDR3 nucleotides are TGTGCCAGCAGCCACCTCGCCGGCGGGGGCGAAAATACGCAGTATTTT. This gives the protein CASSHLAGGGENTQYF. The V call is TRBV14, the J call TRBJ2-3, with a weak D call TRBD2 (7 bases). CDR3 length: 16 amino acids. CDR1 SGHDN and CDR2 FVKESK come from the germline V gene. V was trimmed by 3 bases and J by 7 bases, leaving 20 bases between them.

This chain links TRBV7-2 with TRBJ2-1; 7 bases match TRBD2. The CDR3 is 15 residues long. The V gene's germline CDR1 is SGHTA and CDR2 FQGNSA. With V trimmed by 5 bases and J by 1 base, 5 bases remained unmatched. The CDR3 DNA sequence: TGTGCCAGCAGCCCCGGGAGGATATCCTACAATGAGCAGTTCTTC. Residues: CASSPGRISYNEQFF. The full variable domain, in which reference TRBV7-2 and TRBJ2-1 provide the parts outside the CDR3, is GAGVSQSPSNKVTEKGKDVELRCDPISGHTALYWYRQSLGQGLEFLIYFQGNSAPDKSGLPSDRFSAERTGGSVSTLTIQRTQQEDSAVYLCASSPGRISYNEQFFGPGTRLTVL.

The chain joins TRBV30 to TRBJ2-6; perhaps TRBD2 as D (6 bases). Per germline, CDR1 GTSNPN and CDR2 SVGIG (reference sequence). The CDR3 covers 21 residues. Trimming cost V 0 bases and J 0 bases, with 24 bases left between them. In DNA form, the CDR3 reads TGTGCCTGGAGTGTATTCCGTAGGAGGGTGCCTTTTAGCTCTGGGGCCAACGTCCTGACTTTC. Amino acids: CAWSVFRRRVPFSSGANVLTF. The whole variable domain, remainder taken from reference TRBV30 and TRBJ2-6, is SQTIHQWPATLVQPVGSPLSLECTVEGTSNPNLYWYRQAAGRGLQLLFYSVGIGQISSEVPQNLSASRPQDRQFILSSKKLLLSDSGFYLCAWSVFRRRVPFSSGANVLTFGAGSRLTVL.

The J gene is TRBJ1-5, the V gene TRBV28; TRBD1 might be the D (5 bases). This CDR3 is 15 amino acids long. Germline loops: CDR1 MDHEN, CDR2 SYDVKM. Trimming stripped 3 bases from V and 7 bases from J, with 16 bases between. The chain's CDR3 is CASSFPGGSGQPQHF. CDR3 bases: TGTGCCAGCAGTTTCCCCGGGGGATCCGGACAGCCCCAGCATTTT.

This chain joins TRBV4-1 and TRBJ2-3; 11 positions agree with TRBD2. Germline V gene data show CDR1 as MGHRA and CDR2 as YSYEKL. V shed 4 bases, J shed 2 bases, and the junction held 8 bases outside the gene matches. The CDR3 contains 17 residues. The DNA of the CDR3 is TGCGCCAGCAGCCCATCACTAGCGGGAGATCTCACAGATACGCAGTATTTT. Translated: CASSPSLAGDLTDTQYF.

V gene TRBV19 combines with J gene TRBJ2-6; a possible D gene is TRBD1 (5 bases). Germline V CDR1 and CDR2: LNHDA, SQIVND (reference sequence). The CDR3 covers 16 residues. V lost 4 bases and J lost 2, with 12 bases in between. The CDR3 sequence is CASSRAGQTGANVLTF. CDR3 in DNA: TGTGCCAGTAGTAGGGCAGGGCAAACTGGGGCCAACGTCCTGACTTTC. Full variable domain (missing parts from reference TRBV19 and TRBJ2-6): DGGITQSPKYLFRKEGQNVTLSCEQNLNHDAMYWYRQDPGQGLRLIYYSQIVNDFQKGDIAEGYSVSREKKESFPLTVTSAQKNPTAFYLCASSRAGQTGANVLTFGAGSRLTVL.